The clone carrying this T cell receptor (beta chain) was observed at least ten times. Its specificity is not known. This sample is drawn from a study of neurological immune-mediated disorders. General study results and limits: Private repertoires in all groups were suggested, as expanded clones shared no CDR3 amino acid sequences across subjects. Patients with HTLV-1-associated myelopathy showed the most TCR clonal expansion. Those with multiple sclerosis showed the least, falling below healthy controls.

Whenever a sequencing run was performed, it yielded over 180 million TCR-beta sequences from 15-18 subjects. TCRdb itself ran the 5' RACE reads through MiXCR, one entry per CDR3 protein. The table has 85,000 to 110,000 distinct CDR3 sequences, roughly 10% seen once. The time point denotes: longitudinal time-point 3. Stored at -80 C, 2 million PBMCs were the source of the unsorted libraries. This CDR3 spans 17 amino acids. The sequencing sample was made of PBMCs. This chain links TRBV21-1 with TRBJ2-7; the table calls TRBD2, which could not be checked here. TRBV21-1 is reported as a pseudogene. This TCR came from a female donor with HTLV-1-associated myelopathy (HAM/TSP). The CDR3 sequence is CASSKAGRAGTSYEQYF. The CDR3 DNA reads TGTGCCAGCAGCAAAGCGGGTAGGGCAGGAACTTCCTACGAGCAGTACTTC.